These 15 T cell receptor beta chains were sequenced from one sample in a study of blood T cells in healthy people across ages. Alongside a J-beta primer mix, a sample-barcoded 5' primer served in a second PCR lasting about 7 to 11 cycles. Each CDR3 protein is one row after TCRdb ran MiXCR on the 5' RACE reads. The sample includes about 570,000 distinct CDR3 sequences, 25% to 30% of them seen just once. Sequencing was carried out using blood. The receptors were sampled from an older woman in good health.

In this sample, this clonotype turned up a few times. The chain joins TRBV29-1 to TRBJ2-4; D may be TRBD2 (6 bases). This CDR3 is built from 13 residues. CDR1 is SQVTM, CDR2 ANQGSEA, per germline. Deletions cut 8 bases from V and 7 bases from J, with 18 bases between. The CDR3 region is CSIRDQGGNIQYF. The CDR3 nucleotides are TGCAGCATCCGGGACCAGGGAGGTAACATTCAGTACTTC.

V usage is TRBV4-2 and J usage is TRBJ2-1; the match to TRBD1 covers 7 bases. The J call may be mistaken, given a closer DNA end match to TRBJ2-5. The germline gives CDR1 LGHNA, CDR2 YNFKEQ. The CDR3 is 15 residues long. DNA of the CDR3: TGTGCCAGCAGCCCAGACCAGGGACAGCCAGAGACCCAGTACTTC. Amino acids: CASSPDQGQPETQYF.

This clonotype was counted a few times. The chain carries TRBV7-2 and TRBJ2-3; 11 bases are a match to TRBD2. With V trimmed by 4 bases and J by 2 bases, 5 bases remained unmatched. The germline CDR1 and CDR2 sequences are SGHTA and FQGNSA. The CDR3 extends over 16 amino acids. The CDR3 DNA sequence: TGTGCCAGCAGCTCAACTAGCGGGGGCTCCACAGATACGCAGTATTTT. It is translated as CASSSTSGGSTDTQYF.

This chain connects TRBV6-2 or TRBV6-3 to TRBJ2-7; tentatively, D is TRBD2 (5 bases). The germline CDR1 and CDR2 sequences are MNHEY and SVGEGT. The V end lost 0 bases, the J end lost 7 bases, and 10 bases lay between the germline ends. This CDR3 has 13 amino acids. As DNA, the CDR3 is TGTGCCAGCAGTTACTCGAGGGTCGGTGAGCAGTACTTC. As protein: CASSYSRVGEQYF.

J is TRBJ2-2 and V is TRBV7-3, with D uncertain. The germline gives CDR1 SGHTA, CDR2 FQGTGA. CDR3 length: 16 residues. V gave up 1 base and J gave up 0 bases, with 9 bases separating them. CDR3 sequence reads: CASSLNPSSNTGELFF. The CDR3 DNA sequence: TGTGCCAGCAGCTTAAATCCCTCTTCGAACACCGGGGAGCTGTTTTTT.

CDR3 sequence reads: CASRIGAGANTGELFF. The CDR3 DNA sequence: TGCGCCAGCCGCATAGGGGCGGGGGCTAACACCGGGGAGCTGTTTTTT. The chain combines TRBV5-1 with TRBJ2-2, with a weak D call TRBD2 (7 bases). CDR3 length equals 16 residues. The germline V gene has CDR1 SGHRS and CDR2 YFSETQ. V lost 7 bases and J 2 bases, leaving 18 bases between the germline ends.

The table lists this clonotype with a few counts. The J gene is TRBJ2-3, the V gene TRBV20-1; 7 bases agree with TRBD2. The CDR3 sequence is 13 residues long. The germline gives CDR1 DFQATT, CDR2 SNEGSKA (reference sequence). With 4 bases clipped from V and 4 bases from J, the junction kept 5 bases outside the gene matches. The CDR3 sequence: CSAIWGGPDTQYF. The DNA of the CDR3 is TGCAGTGCTATATGGGGAGGGCCAGATACGCAGTATTTT.

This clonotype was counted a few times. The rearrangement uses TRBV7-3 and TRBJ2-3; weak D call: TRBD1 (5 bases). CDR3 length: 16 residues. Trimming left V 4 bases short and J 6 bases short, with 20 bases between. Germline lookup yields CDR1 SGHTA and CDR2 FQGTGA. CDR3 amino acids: CASSSGDTRWGDTQYF. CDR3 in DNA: TGTGCCAGCAGCTCCGGAGACACCCGATGGGGCGATACGCAGTATTTT.

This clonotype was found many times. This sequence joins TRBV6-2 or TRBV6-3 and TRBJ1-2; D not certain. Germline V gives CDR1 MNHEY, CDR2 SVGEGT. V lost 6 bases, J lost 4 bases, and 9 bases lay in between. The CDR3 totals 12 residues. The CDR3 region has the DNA TGTGCCAGCAGCTATGGCGGCTATGGCTACACCTTC. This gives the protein CASSYGGYGYTF.

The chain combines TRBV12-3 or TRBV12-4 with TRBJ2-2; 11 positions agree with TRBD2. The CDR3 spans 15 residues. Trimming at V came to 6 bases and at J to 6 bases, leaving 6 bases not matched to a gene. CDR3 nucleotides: TGTGCCAGCAGAGATCTAGCGGGGGGTCCCGGGGAGCTGTTTTTT. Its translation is CASRDLAGGPGELFF.

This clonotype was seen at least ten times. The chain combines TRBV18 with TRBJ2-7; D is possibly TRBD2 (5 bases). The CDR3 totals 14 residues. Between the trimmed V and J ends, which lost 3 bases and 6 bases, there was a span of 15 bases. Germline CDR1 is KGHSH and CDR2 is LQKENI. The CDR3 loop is CASSPLGGPGEQYF. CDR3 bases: TGTGCCAGCTCACCGTTAGGAGGCCCGGGCGAGCAGTACTTC.

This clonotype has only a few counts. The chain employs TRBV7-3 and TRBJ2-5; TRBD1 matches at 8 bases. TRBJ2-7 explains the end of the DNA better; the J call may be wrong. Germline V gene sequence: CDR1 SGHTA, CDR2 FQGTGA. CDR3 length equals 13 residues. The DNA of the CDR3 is TGTGCCAGCAGCCGAGGACAGGGCTACGAGCAGTACTTC. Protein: CASSRGQGYEQYF.

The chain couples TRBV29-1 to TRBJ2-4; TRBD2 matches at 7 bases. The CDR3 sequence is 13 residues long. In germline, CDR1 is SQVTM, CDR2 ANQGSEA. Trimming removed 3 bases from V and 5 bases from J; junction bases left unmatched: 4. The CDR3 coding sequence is TGCAGCGTTGAGCCGGGAGGAGAAAACATTCAGTACTTC. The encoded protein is CSVEPGGENIQYF. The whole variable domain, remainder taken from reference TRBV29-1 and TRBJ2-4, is SAVISQKPSRDICQRGTSLTIQCQVDSQVTMMFWYRQQPGQSLTLIATANQGSEATYESGFVIDKFPISRPNLTFSTLTVSNMSPEDSSIYLCSVEPGGENIQYFGAGTRLSVL.

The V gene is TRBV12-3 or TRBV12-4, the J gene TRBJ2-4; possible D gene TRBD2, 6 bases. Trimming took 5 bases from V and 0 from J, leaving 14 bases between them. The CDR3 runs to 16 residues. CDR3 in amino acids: CASSGIGGIAKNIQYF. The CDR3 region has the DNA TGTGCCAGCAGTGGGATCGGGGGAATAGCCAAAAACATTCAGTACTTC.

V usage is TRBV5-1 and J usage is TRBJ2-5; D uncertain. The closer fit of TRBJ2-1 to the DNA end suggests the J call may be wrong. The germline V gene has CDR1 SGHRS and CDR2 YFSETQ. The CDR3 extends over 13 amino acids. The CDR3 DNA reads TGCGCCAGCAGCTTGGGGAGTCAATACGAGCAGTTCTTC. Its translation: CASSLGSQYEQFF.